This T cell receptor (beta chain) is drawn from a study of low-dose radiotherapy and immunotherapy resistance in tumors. Study in general: With cycle 1 day 1 as the start, patients took oral aspirin 300 mg daily for four cycles.

This clonotype has a count of ten or more. Time point noted: before trial treatment. Gene-specific TRAV and TRBV primers were used for first-strand cDNA, covering alpha and beta chains. It was with a constant-region primer and a V-primer adapter that TCRs were amplified over around 18 PCR cycles. Each CDR3 protein gets one entry after TCRdb re-called the reads with MiXCR. Counted here are some 60,000 distinct CDR3 sequences, about 26% occurring once; the ten biggest clones make up around 6.7%. The source material was PBMCs, sampled before treatment. This sequence originates from a male donor with rectosigmoid adenocarcinoma.

CDR3 residues: CASSLSNYGYTF. The CDR3 nucleotides are TGTGCCAGCAGTTTATCTAACTATGGCTACACCTTC. The chain employs TRBV28 and TRBJ1-2; no clear D. Germline lookup yields CDR1 MDHEN and CDR2 SYDVKM. This CDR3 comprises 12 residues. Trimming removed 1 base from V and 0 bases from J, with 0 bases in between.